The 5 T cell receptor beta chains in this list originate from one sample, sequenced in a study of blood T cell repertoires in COVID-19. TCRdb's table, derived via immunoSEQ multiplex PCR, lists solely in-frame clones and lacks some. The repertoire holds about 200,000 clones, with about nine tenths as singletons. Material for sequencing was peripheral blood. These receptors all come from a man older than 75 with acute or convalescent COVID-19.

J is TRBJ2-5 and V is TRBV6-5, with 7 bases that match TRBD1. After removal of 5 bases from V and 4 bases from J, the junction contained 10 bases not matched to a gene. CDR3 size: 15 residues. The germline V gene encodes CDR1 MNHEY and CDR2 SVGAGI. CDR3 region: CASSLGTATRETQYF. The CDR3 coding sequence is TGTGCCAGCAGTCTCGGGACAGCCACGCGAGAGACCCAGTACTTC.

The CDR3 sequence is CASSAGLTDTQYF. The CDR3 region has the DNA TGTGCCAGCAGCGCCGGTCTCACAGATACGCAGTATTTT. The chain joins TRBV7-2 to TRBJ2-3, with D unclear. Between the trimmed V and J ends, which lost 5 bases and 2 bases, there was a span of 8 bases. Germline V lookup: CDR1 SGHTA, CDR2 FQGNSA. The CDR3 has 13 residues.

The rearrangement links TRBV29-1 to TRBJ2-1; maybe TRBD1 (6 bases). The CDR3 covers 12 residues. Trimming took off 1 base at V and 10 bases at J, with 11 bases between the two ends. Looked up from germline, CDR1 is SQVTM and CDR2 is ANQGSEA. The CDR3 loop reads CSVEGGTREQFF. CDR3 DNA sequence: TGCAGCGTTGAAGGTGGGACACGGGAGCAGTTCTTC.

The chain links TRBV6-5 to TRBJ2-2, with D unresolved. This CDR3 spans 15 amino acids. Germline V CDR1 and CDR2: MNHEY, SVGAGI. Trimming removed 7 bases from V and 3 bases from J, with 15 bases in between. CDR3 sequence reads: CASTRSVADTGELFF. The CDR3 bases are TGTGCCAGCACCCGATCCGTGGCGGACACCGGGGAGCTGTTTTTT.

This chain joins TRBV19 and TRBJ2-1; weak D call: TRBD1 (6 bases). CDR3 length: 15 residues. CDR1 LNHDA and CDR2 SQIVND come from the germline V gene (reference sequence). V lost 1 base, J lost 4 bases, and 11 bases lay in between. The CDR3 spells CASSIASQGYNEQFF. The CDR3 DNA reads TGTGCCAGTAGTATAGCTAGCCAGGGGTACAATGAGCAGTTCTTC.